This TCR beta chain was identified in a study of spatial heterogeneity in lung cancer. Across the study: Sequences of the beta chain were consistently detected in greater numbers than alpha-chain sequences. Raw sequencing reads included, on average, more than ten appearances of each unique TCR and UMI combination.

By share, this clonotype counts as medium-sized. Sample time point: sample taken at primary tumor resection. Unsorted samples of tumor, nontumor lung or frozen PBMC had their whole RNA sequenced. 72 TRACERx patients with early, untreated non-small cell lung cancer donated samples. This CDR3 has 18 residues. Germline loops: CDR1 KGHDR, CDR2 SFDVKD. Trimming removed 4 bases from V and 5 bases from J; junction bases left unmatched: 11. All TCR cDNA molecules were individually tagged with a unique molecular identifier. TCRdb reprocessed the 5' RACE reads via MiXCR and lists one record per CDR3 protein. The profile shows over 7,000 distinct CDR3 sequences, roughly 19% of them singletons.

The genes are TRBV24-1 and TRBJ2-2; TRBD1 agrees at 11 bases. The clonotype comes from a female donor with early-stage non-small cell lung cancer. The sequencing used PBMCs, collected at surgery. Here the CDR3 reads CATSDRPRTGGATGELFF. As DNA, the CDR3 is TGTGCCACCAGTGACCGCCCTCGGACAGGGGGCGCGACCGGGGAGCTGTTTTTT.